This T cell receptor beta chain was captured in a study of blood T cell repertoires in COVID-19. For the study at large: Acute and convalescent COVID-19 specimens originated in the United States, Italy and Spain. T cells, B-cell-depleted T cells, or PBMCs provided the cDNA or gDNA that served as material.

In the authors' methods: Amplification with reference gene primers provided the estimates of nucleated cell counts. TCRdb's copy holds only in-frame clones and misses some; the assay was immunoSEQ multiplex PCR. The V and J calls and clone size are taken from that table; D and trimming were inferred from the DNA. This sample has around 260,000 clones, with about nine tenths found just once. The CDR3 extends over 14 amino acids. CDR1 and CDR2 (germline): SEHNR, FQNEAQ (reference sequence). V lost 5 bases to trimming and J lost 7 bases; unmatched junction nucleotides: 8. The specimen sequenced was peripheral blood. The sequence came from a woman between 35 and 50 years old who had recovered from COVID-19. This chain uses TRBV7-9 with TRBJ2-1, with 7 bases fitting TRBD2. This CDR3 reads CASSPTGGGNEQFF. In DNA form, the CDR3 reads TGTGCCAGCAGCCCAACGGGGGGTGGGAATGAGCAGTTCTTC.